Listed here are 13 T cell receptor beta chains from one sample, sequenced in a study of blood T cell repertoires in COVID-19. Produced via immunoSEQ multiplex PCR; TCRdb's table is partial and in-frame only. Among approximately 300,000 clones listed, 75% to 90% were seen once. Sequenced input: peripheral blood. All receptors come from a woman aged 45-65 years who had recovered from COVID-19.

The J gene is TRBJ1-2, the V gene TRBV5-1; 7 bases line up with TRBD1. Germline-derived CDR1 and CDR2 are SGHRS and YFSETQ. Losses at the gene ends were 1 base for V and 8 bases for J; bases not matched to a gene: 8. CDR3 length equals 14 residues. CDR3 loop: CASSLRQGGGGYTF. CDR3 in DNA: TGCGCCAGCAGCTTGAGACAGGGAGGAGGCGGCTACACCTTC.

This clone showed up just once. This chain joins TRBV19 and TRBJ2-1; 9 bases match TRBD2. This CDR3 comprises 16 residues. V lost 2 bases, J lost 6 bases, and 8 bases stayed unmatched. Germline lookup yields CDR1 LNHDA and CDR2 SQIVND (reference sequence). CDR3 sequence: CASSILRAGGGNEQFF. The CDR3 DNA reads as TGTGCCAGTAGTATACTCCGTGCGGGAGGGGGCAATGAGCAGTTCTTC.

The chain combines TRBV30 with TRBJ1-3, with 9 nucleotides matching TRBD1. V was pared by 4 bases and J by 6 bases, with 1 base of the junction left unmatched. From germline, CDR1 is GTSNPN and CDR2 SVGIG (reference sequence). There are 12 residues in the CDR3. CDR3: CAWIQGANTIYF. In nucleotides, the CDR3 is TGTGCCTGGATACAGGGGGCAAACACCATATATTTT.

This chain links TRBV29-1 with TRBJ1-4; 8 bases fit TRBD1. Germline lookup yields CDR1 SQVTM and CDR2 ANQGSEA. V gave up 5 bases and J gave up 4 bases; unmatched junction bases: 3. This CDR3 contains 13 residues. DNA of the CDR3: TGCAGCGTTACAGGGGGGGTTAATGAAAAACTGTTTTTT. Translating gives CSVTGGVNEKLFF.

The gene calls are TRBV9 and TRBJ2-7; 7 nucleotides line up with TRBD1. The germline V gene encodes CDR1 SGDLS and CDR2 YYNGEE. The CDR3 is made up of 15 amino acids. J was trimmed by 1 base and V by 4 bases; bases with no gene match: 8. The CDR3 sequence: CASSQQTGNSYEQYF. CDR3 sequence (DNA): TGTGCCAGCAGCCAACAGACAGGGAATTCCTACGAGCAGTACTTC.

The V gene is TRBV28, the J gene TRBJ1-2; tentative D call: TRBD1 (5 bases). The CDR3 is 12 amino acids. V was clipped by 6 bases and J by 5 bases, with 10 bases between them. Germline V CDR1 and CDR2: MDHEN, SYDVKM. The CDR3 region is CASRAGEYGYTF. The CDR3 coding sequence is TGTGCCAGCAGGGCGGGGGAATATGGCTACACCTTC.

The rearrangement uses TRBV3-1 (or the pseudogene TRBV3-2) and TRBJ1-2, with D hard to call. The ends were cut back, 1 base at V and 7 bases at J, with 7 bases in the middle. CDR1 LGHDT and CDR2 YNNKEL come from the germline V gene (reference sequence). The CDR3 is 12 residues long. CDR3 amino acids: CASSQGGAGYTF. The CDR3 DNA reads TGTGCCAGCAGCCAAGGGGGAGCTGGCTACACCTTC.

The chain has TRBV6-6 and TRBJ1-2, with D possibly TRBD1 on 5 matching bases. The CDR3 length is 14 residues. The germline CDR1 and CDR2 sequences are MNHNY and SVGAGI (reference sequence). V lost 7 bases, J lost 7 bases, and 19 bases lay in between. DNA for the CDR3: TGTGCCAGCAAGCCCTCACCGGCAGGGTCTGGCTACACCTTC. Translating gives CASKPSPAGSGYTF.

The chain carries TRBV10-3 and TRBJ1-4, with D perhaps TRBD1 (6 bases). Trimming left V 7 bases short and J 4 bases short, with 10 bases between. Germline lookup yields CDR1 ENHRY and CDR2 SYGVKD. The CDR3 covers 13 residues. In DNA, the CDR3 is TGTGCCATCACCCAGGGGATTAATGAAAAACTGTTTTTT. Encoded protein: CAITQGINEKLFF.

The chain is built from TRBV3-1 (or the pseudogene TRBV3-2) and TRBJ2-1, with TRBD2 identical over 15 bases. Germline V CDR1 and CDR2: LGHDT, YNNKEL (reference sequence). The CDR3 sequence is 16 residues long. The V and J ends lost 2 bases and 6 bases, in that order; junction bases with no gene match: 2. The CDR3 bases are TGTGCCAGCAGCCAACCGGGACTAGCGGGGGGCAATGAGCAGTTCTTC. It yields the protein CASSQPGLAGGNEQFF.

The chain uses TRBV4-2 and TRBJ2-7; D call uncertain. Germline-derived CDR1 and CDR2 are LGHNA and YNFKEQ. The V gene lost 0 bases and the J gene lost 0 bases, with 6 bases spanning the gap. The CDR3 has 14 amino acids. The CDR3 DNA sequence: TGTGCCAGCAGCCAAGACAGACTCTCCTACGAGCAGTACTTC. This gives the protein CASSQDRLSYEQYF.

In this sample, this clone turned up once. This chain links TRBV7-2 with TRBJ1-5; perhaps TRBD1 as D (6 bases). V lost 3 bases and J 4 bases, leaving 19 bases between the germline ends. This CDR3 spans 17 amino acids. Germline V gives CDR1 SGHTA, CDR2 FQGNSA. The CDR3 sequence: CASSFRGGRDRNQPQHF. As DNA, the CDR3 is TGTGCCAGCAGCTTCCGGGGGGGCAGAGACCGTAATCAGCCCCAGCATTTT.

This sequence joins TRBV7-2 and TRBJ2-5; 8 bases map to TRBD2. Germline V gene data show CDR1 as SGHTA and CDR2 as FQGNSA. The CDR3 totals 15 residues. The ends lost 1 base at V and 7 bases at J; junction bases unmatched: 8. The CDR3 reads CASSLVGSGEWTQYF. Written as DNA, the CDR3 is TGTGCCAGCAGCTTAGTGGGTAGCGGGGAGTGGACCCAGTACTTC.